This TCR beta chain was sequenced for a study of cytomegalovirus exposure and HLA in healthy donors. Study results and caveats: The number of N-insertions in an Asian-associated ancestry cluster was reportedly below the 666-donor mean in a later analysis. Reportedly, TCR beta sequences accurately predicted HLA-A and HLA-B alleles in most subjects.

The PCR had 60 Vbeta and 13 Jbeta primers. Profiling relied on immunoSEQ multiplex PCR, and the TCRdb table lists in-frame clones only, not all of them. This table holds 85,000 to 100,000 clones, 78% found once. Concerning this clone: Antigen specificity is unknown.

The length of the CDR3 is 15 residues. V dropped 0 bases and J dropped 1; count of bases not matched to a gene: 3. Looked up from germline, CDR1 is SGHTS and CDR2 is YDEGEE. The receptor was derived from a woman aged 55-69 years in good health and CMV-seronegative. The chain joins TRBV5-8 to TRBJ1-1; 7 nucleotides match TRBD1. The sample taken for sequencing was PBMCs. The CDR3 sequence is CASSLDWTGNTEAFF. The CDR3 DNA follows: TGTGCCAGCAGCTTGGACTGGACAGGGAACACTGAAGCTTTCTTT.